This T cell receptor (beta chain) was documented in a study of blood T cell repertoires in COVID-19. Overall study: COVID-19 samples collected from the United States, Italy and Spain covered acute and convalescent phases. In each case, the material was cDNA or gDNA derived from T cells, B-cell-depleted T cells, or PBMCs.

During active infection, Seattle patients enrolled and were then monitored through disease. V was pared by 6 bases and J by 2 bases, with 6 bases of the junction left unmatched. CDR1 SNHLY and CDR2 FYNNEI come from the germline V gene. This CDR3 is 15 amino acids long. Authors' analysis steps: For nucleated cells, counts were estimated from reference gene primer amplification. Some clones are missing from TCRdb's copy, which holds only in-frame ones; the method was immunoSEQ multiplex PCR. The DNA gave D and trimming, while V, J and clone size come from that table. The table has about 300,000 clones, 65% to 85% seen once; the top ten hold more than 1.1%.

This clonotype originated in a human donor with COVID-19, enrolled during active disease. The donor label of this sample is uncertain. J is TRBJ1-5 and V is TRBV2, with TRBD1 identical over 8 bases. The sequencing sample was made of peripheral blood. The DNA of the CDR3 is TGTGCCAGCAGCCTTTCGACAGGGGGCAATCAGCCCCAGCATTTT. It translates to CASSLSTGGNQPQHF.